These 20 T cell receptor beta chains were all obtained from the same sample, sequenced in a study of tumor-infiltrating lymphocytes in primary liver carcinoma. With 500 ng total RNA as template and a constant-region primer, TCR beta cDNA was made. Slightly modified ARM-PCR with three nested multiplex PCR rounds yielded TCR beta libraries. TRBV1-TRBV30 forward primers paired with a C-beta reverse primer were used in the first two PCR rounds, which ran roughly 10 cycles each. TCRdb processed the multiplex PCR reads anew with MiXCR; each CDR3 protein has one entry. The table has a few hundred thousand distinct CDR3 sequences, around three fifths seen once. Germline DNA was extracted alongside blood RNA, which was obtained from unsorted whole blood. The sample taken for sequencing was peripheral blood. The receptors come from a woman aged 25 to 39 with primary liver carcinoma and hepatitis B virus infection.

This clonotype was counted at least ten times. This chain joins TRBV6-1 and TRBJ2-1; TRBD1 aligns across 8 bases. V dropped 1 base and J dropped 9; count of bases not matched to a gene: 5. Germline V CDR1 and CDR2: MNHNS, SASEGT. The CDR3 spans 14 residues. CDR3 DNA sequence: TGTGCCAGCAGTGAAGGGACAGGGAAGGCTGAGCAGTTCTTC. It translates to CASSEGTGKAEQFF.

The chain links TRBV29-1 to TRBJ2-7; D ambiguous. Per the germline V gene, CDR1 is SQVTM and CDR2 is ANQGSEA. The CDR3 consists of 13 residues. Trimming took off 5 bases at V and 13 bases at J, with 24 bases between the two ends. CDR3 residues: CSVFLTVSYGQYF. For the CDR3, the DNA is TGCAGCGTTTTCCTAACCGTGTCCTACGGGCAATACTTC.

This clonotype was counted ten times or more. This chain joins TRBV11-2 and TRBJ2-1; 15 bases are shared with TRBD2. Germline loops: CDR1 SGHAT, CDR2 FQNNGV. V dropped 1 base and J dropped 8; count of bases not matched to a gene: 3. This CDR3 has 16 amino acids. The CDR3 bases are TGTGCCAGCAGCTTAGGGACTAGCGGGAGGGCTTATGAGCAGTTCTTC. Amino acid sequence: CASSLGTSGRAYEQFF.

The CDR3 region has the DNA TGTGCCAGCAGTTTTTATACCCGCCAGGGTCGTGAAAAACTGTTTTTT. This translates into CASSFYTRQGREKLFF. The chain is built from TRBV28 and TRBJ1-4; possibly TRBD1 for D (5 bases). Germline CDR1 MDHEN, CDR2 SYDVKM. The length of the CDR3 is 16 residues. Trimming shortened V by 3 bases and J by 7 bases, and 18 bases separated the two germline ends.

Only one count was recorded for this clonotype. This chain joins TRBV5-6 and TRBJ2-6; D is undetermined. Germline CDR1 reads SGHDT; CDR2 reads YYEEEE. The CDR3 totals 11 residues. V was shortened by 3 bases and J by 12 bases, with 7 bases between the two germline ends. CDR3 amino acids: CASSSVGVLTF. The CDR3 region has the DNA TGTGCCAGCAGCTCCGTGGGCGTCCTGACTTTC.

This clonotype was detected many times. This chain connects TRBV29-1 to TRBJ2-1, with 8 nucleotides matching TRBD1. From germline, CDR1 is SQVTM and CDR2 ANQGSEA. The junction had 5 bases not matched to a gene; V was cut back by 7 bases and J by 0 bases. CDR3 size: 14 residues. The CDR3 sequence: CSAPTGGSYNEQFF. The CDR3 DNA sequence: TGCAGCGCCCCTACAGGGGGCTCCTACAATGAGCAGTTCTTC.

This clonotype was counted many times. V gene TRBV6-1 combines with J gene TRBJ1-6; 8 bases map to TRBD1. The CDR3 is 15 amino acids. Losses at the gene ends were 2 bases for V and 8 bases for J; bases not matched to a gene: 5. Germline V gives CDR1 MNHNS, CDR2 SASEGT. The CDR3 DNA is TGTGCCAGCAGTGAAATCGGGACAGGAGATTCACCCCTCCACTTT. Translating it yields CASSEIGTGDSPLHF.

In the case of this clonotype: A much larger clone differs from this one at a single base, so this may be a read error. The chain links TRBV12-3 or TRBV12-4 to TRBJ2-1, with 9 bases that match TRBD1. The length of the CDR3 is 11 residues. The CDR3 reads CASSRGQGQLF. DNA for the CDR3: TGTGCCAGCAGTAGGGGACAGGGACAGCTCTTC.

This chain joins TRBV6-2 or TRBV6-3 and TRBJ2-5; either TRBD1 or TRBD2 may fit D (5 bases each). CDR3 length equals 13 residues. Trimming left V 10 bases short and J 7 bases short, with 19 bases between. Germline assignment: CDR1 MNHEY and CDR2 SVGEGT. The chain's CDR3 is CATHPSVGTTQYF. In DNA form, the CDR3 reads TGTGCCACCCACCCTAGTGTCGGGACGACCCAGTACTTC.

Worth noting for this clonotype: A much larger clonotype is one base distant, so this may be a read error. The chain uses TRBV6-1 and TRBJ1-5; D call uncertain. The V end was cut by 6 bases, the J end by 3 bases, with 9 bases between. CDR1 and CDR2 from the germline V gene are MNHNS and SASEGT. The CDR3 spans 13 residues. DNA for the CDR3: TGTGCCAGCAGCATGGAGGTCAATCAGCCCCAGCATTTT. It specifies CASSMEVNQPQHF.

To note about this clonotype: A read error may be the cause here, since a much bigger clone is one base away. The V call is TRBV6-1, the J call TRBJ2-2, with 13 bases that match TRBD2. This CDR3 is 17 amino acids long. V trimming: 9 bases; J trimming: 6 bases; junction bases outside the gene matches: 13. Per the germline V gene, CDR1 is MNHNS and CDR2 is SASEGT. The DNA for the CDR3 is TGTGCCAGGAGCGAGGCCGGACTAGCGGGGGTTTCCGGGGAGCTGTTTTTT. Translating it yields CARSEAGLAGVSGELFF.

About this clonotype: Germline is not matched at one junction end, which may reflect a read error. The V gene is TRBV30, the J gene TRBJ1-6; maybe TRBD1 (6 bases). This CDR3 has 13 amino acids. From germline, CDR1 is GTSNPN and CDR2 SVGIG (reference sequence). Here the CDR3 DNA reads TGTGCCTGGAGTGATCAGGGGACTTCACCCCTCTACTTT. Amino acids: CAWSDQGTSPLYF.

In the case of this clonotype: One junction end disagrees with the germline gene, perhaps due to a read error. The chain combines TRBV30 with TRBJ1-5, with D maybe TRBD1 (5 bases). This CDR3 spans 15 amino acids. In germline, CDR1 is GTSNPN, CDR2 SVGIG (reference sequence). The CDR3 DNA follows: TGTGTCTGGAATGCGAACCAGGGTAGCAGTCAGCCCCAGCATTTT. It translates to CVWNANQGSSQPQHF. Variable domain in full (rest from reference TRBV30 and TRBJ1-5): SQTIHQWPATLVQPVGSPLSLECTVEGTSNPNLYWYRQAAGRGLQLLFYSVGIGQISSEVPQNLSASRPQDRQFILSSKKLLLSDSGFYLCVWNANQGSSQPQHFGDGTRLSIL.

This clonotype was detected ten times or more. This chain uses TRBV14 with TRBJ2-1, with D possibly TRBD1 on 5 matching bases. The CDR3 has 12 amino acids. Looked up from germline, CDR1 is SGHDN and CDR2 is FVKESK. V was shortened by 0 bases and J by 12 bases, with 9 bases between the two germline ends. In nucleotides, the CDR3 is TGTGCCAGCAGCCAAGACTGGGGCGGGCAGTTCTTC. Translated: CASSQDWGGQFF.

Turning to this clonotype: An end of the junction differs from the germline gene, which may be a read error. This sequence joins TRBV6-4 and TRBJ2-5; possible D gene TRBD2, 5 bases. Germline V gene lookup returns CDR1 MRHNA and CDR2 SNTAGT. The CDR3 extends over 15 amino acids. The chain's CDR3 is CARSDSRVVQETQYF. The CDR3 DNA sequence: TGTGCCAGAAGTGACTCGAGGGTGGTCCAAGAGACCCAGTACTTC.

This chain connects TRBV6-5 to TRBJ2-7; D ambiguous. V gave up 1 base and J gave up 2 bases, with 9 bases separating them. Germline V gene sequence: CDR1 MNHEY, CDR2 SVGAGI. The CDR3 is 14 residues long. CDR3: CASSYFPPPYEQYF. In nucleotides, the CDR3 is TGTGCCAGCAGTTACTTCCCCCCCCCCTACGAGCAGTACTTC.

The chain is built from TRBV6-6 and TRBJ2-1; TRBD1 or TRBD2 may be the D gene (6 bases each). Germline lookup yields CDR1 MNHNY and CDR2 SVGAGI (reference sequence). V gave up 8 bases and J gave up 10 bases, with 18 bases separating them. The CDR3 is 13 residues long. The CDR3 here is CASVKGGWGEQFF. The CDR3 region has the DNA TGTGCCAGCGTAAAAGGGGGGTGGGGCGAGCAGTTCTTC.

Of note for this clonotype: Here the CDR3 omits its conserved ending phenylalanine or tryptophan, so a read error is the likely source. The chain joins TRBV5-6 to TRBJ2-7, with a tentative D call TRBD1 (5 bases). The CDR3 consists of 12 residues. The V end lost 1 base, the J end lost 10 bases, and 12 bases lay between the germline ends. Per the germline V gene, CDR1 is SGHDT and CDR2 is YYEEEE. This CDR3 reads CASSLRGKEQYI. DNA of the CDR3: TGTGCCAGCAGCTTGAGGGGTAAGGAACAGTACATC.

This clonotype was seen repeatedly, ten times or more. The DNA for the CDR3 is TGTGCCAGCAGTGATAGACTTCTTAGGCAGCCCCAGCATTTT. This sequence encodes CASSDRLLRQPQHF. V and J are TRBV6-1 and TRBJ1-5; D is unclear. The V and J ends lost 3 bases and 7 bases respectively, with 13 bases between them. The CDR3 consists of 14 residues. From germline, CDR1 is MNHNS and CDR2 SASEGT.

A note on this clonotype: A much more abundant neighbour one base away suggests this may be a read error. CDR3 in DNA: TGCAGCGTTGATGGGCTAGCGAGGAGATACAATGAGCAGTTCTTC. Its protein is CSVDGLARRYNEQFF. V and J are TRBV29-1 and TRBJ2-1; TRBD2 might be the D (6 bases). CDR1 is SQVTM and CDR2 is ANQGSEA in the germline V gene. V lost 3 bases to trimming and J lost 4 bases, with 16 bases between them. This CDR3 spans 15 amino acids.